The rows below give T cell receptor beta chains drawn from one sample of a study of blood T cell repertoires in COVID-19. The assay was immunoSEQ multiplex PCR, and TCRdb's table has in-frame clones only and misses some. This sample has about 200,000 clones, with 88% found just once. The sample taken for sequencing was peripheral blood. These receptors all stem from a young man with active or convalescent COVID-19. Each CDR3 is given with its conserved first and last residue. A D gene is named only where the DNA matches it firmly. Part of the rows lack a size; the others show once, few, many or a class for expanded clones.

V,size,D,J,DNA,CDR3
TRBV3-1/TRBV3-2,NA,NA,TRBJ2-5,TGTGCCAGCAGACGACTAGAACAAGAGACCCAGTACTTC,CASRRLEQETQYF
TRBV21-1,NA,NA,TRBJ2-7,TGTGCCAGCAGCACAGTAGGGTCTTTCAGGGATCTTTTCTACGAGCAGTACTTC,CASSTVGSFRDLFYEQYF
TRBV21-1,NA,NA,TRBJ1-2,TGTGCCAGCAGCAAGACAGGGGACGCCTGGAACTATGGCTACACCTTC,CASSKTGDAWNYGYTF
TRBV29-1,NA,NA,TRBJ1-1,TGCAGCGTTGGGGACTTGCGGGCTTTCTTT,CSVGDLRAFF
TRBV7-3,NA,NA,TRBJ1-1,TGTGCCAGCAGCTTAGTCGGTAACACTGAAGCTTTCTTT,CASSLVGNTEAFF
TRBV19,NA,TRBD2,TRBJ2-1,TGTGCCAGTAGTACCCGGACTAGCGGATCCTACAATGAGCAGTTCTTC,CASSTRTSGSYNEQFF
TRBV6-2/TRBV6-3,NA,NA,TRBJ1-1,TGTGCCAGCAGTTACTCAAGGGGGAGCATGAACACTGAAGCTTTCTTT,CASSYSRGSMNTEAFF
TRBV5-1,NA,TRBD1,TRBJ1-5,TGCGCCAGCAGCTGGACAGGGATAGGTAATCAGCCCCAGCATTTT,CASSWTGIGNQPQHF
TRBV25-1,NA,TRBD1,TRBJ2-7,TGTGCCAGCAGTGAAGAAGGACAGGGTAGGGAGCAGTACTTC,CASSEEGQGREQYF
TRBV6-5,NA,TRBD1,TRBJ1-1,TGTGCCAGCAGTTACTCTTACAGGGGGAACACTGAAGCTTTCTTT,CASSYSYRGNTEAFF
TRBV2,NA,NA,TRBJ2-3,TGTGCCAGCAGTGTTGCGGGGAGCACAGATACGCAGTATTTT,CASSVAGSTDTQYF
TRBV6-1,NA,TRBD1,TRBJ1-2,TGTGCCAGCAGTGAACCGCGGACAGGGGCCTTCGGCTACACCTTC,CASSEPRTGAFGYTF
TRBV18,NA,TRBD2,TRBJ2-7,TGTGCCAGCTCGCCCGGGGGGAACGCCTACGAGCAGTACTTC,CASSPGGNAYEQYF
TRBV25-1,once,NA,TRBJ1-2,TGTGCCAGCAAATCTAGGGAGGGTTATGGCTACACCTTC,CASKSREGYGYTF
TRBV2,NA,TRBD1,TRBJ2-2,TGTGCCAGCAGAGTTAACAGGGGGGACACCGGGGAGCTGTTTTTT,CASRVNRGDTGELFF
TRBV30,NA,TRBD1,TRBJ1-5,TGTGCCTGGAGTCTTACGGGGGACAGAAATCAGCCCCAGCATTTT,CAWSLTGDRNQPQHF
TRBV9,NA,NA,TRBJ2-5,TGTGCCAGCAGCGTAGATTCAGGGTCGGTCGAGACCCAGTACTTC,CASSVDSGSVETQYF
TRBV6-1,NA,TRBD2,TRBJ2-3,TGTGCCAGCAGTGTCCTAGCGGGAGCGAGCACAGATACGCAGTATTTT,CASSVLAGASTDTQYF
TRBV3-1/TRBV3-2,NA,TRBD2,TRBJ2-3,TGTGCCAGCAGCCAAGAAGGGCGGGGGGTTCTAGGTACGCAGTATTTT,CASSQEGRGVLGTQYF
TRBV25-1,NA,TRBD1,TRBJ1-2,TGTGCCAGCAGTGCCGCAGAATACAGGGGAGACTATGGCTACACCTTC,CASSAAEYRGDYGYTF
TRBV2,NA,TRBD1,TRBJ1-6,TGTGCCAGCAGTGGACAGGGGGGGTATAATTCACCCCTCCACTTT,CASSGQGGYNSPLHF
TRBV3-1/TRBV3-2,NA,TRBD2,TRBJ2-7,TGTGCCAGCAGCCAAGGACTAGCGGGACGCTCCTACGAGCAGTACTTC,CASSQGLAGRSYEQYF
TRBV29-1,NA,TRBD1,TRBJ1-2,TGCAGCGTGCGCAATCGGGACAGGGAGGGCTACACCTTC,CSVRNRDREGYTF
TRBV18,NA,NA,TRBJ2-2,TGTGCCAGCTCATCCGACGCGGGCGTGACCGGGGAGCTGTTTTTT,CASSSDAGVTGELFF
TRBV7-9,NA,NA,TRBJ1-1,TGTGCCAGCAGCGCCGCCGGCACTGAAGCTTTCTTT,CASSAAGTEAFF
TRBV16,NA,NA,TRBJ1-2,TGTGCCAGCAGTCCCGGGGGGCTCTATGGCTACACCTTC,CASSPGGLYGYTF
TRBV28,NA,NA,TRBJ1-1,TGTGCCAGCAGTCCTCCCCAGGGTGTTGGGACTGAAGCTTTCTTT,CASSPPQGVGTEAFF
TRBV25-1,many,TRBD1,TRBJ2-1,TGTGCCAGCAGTGAATTGACAGGGGGGGGCAATGAGCAGTTCTTC,CASSELTGGGNEQFF
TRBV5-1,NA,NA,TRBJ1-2,TGCGCCAGCAGCTTGGCAGGGGAGATTGATGGCTACACCTTC,CASSLAGEIDGYTF
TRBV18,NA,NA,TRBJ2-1,TGTGCCAGCTCACCAGGAGGGTCCTACAATGAGCAGTTCTTC,CASSPGGSYNEQFF
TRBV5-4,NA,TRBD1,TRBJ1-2,TGTGCCAGCAGCCCGGGACAGGGAAACTATGGCTACACCTTC,CASSPGQGNYGYTF
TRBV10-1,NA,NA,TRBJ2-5,TGCGCCAGCAGTGTGGGGCGGGACGGGGGTGAGACCCAGTACTTC,CASSVGRDGGETQYF
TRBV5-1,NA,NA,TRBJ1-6,TGCGCCAGCAGCTTGGGGTACGAGGAGAATAATTCACCCCTCCACTTT,CASSLGYEENNSPLHF
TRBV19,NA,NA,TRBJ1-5,TGTGCCAGTAGCCCGACGCAGGGAAAATATAGCAATCAGCCCCAGCATTTT,CASSPTQGKYSNQPQHF
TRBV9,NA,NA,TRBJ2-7,TGTGCCAGCAGCGTAGGAGGGCCGGACGAGCAGTACTTC,CASSVGGPDEQYF
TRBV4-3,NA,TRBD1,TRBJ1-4,TGCGCCAGCAGCCCTGACAGGGGGCGAAGGGGTGAAAAACTGTTTTTT,CASSPDRGRRGEKLFF
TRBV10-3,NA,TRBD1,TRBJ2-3,TGTGCCATCAGCTCCCCCGACAGGGAAGTTACAGATACGCAGTATTTT,CAISSPDREVTDTQYF
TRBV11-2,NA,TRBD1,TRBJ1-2,TGTGCCAGCAGTAGGGGACAGTCTAACTATGGCTACACCTTC,CASSRGQSNYGYTF
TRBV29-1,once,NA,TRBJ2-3,TGCAGCGTGGCCCCAAGCACAGATACGCAGTATTTT,CSVAPSTDTQYF
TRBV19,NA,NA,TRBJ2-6,TGTGCCAGTAGTATAGGGAGCTCTGGGGCCAACGTCCTGACTTTC,CASSIGSSGANVLTF
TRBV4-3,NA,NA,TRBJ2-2,TGCGCCAGCAGCCAAGATCTAGGGGCGGGGTTCAAGGAGCTGTTTTTT,CASSQDLGAGFKELFF
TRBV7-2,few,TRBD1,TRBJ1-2,TGTGCCAGCAGCTTATCTCCGGGACAGACCTTTAACTATGGCTACACCTTC,CASSLSPGQTFNYGYTF
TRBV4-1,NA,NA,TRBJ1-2,TGCGCCAGCAGCCAAGTGGACAAAGGGGATGGCTACACCTTC,CASSQVDKGDGYTF
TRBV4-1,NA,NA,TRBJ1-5,TGCGCCAGCAGCCAGCGCCGAAATCAGCCCCAGCATTTT,CASSQRRNQPQHF
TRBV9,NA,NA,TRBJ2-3,TGTGCCAGCAGCGCGGGAGCTTTCAGCACAGATACGCAGTATTTT,CASSAGAFSTDTQYF
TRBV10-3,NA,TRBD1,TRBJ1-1,TGTGCCAACAGCCGGGACAGGGAGTCCACTGAAGCTTTCTTT,CANSRDRESTEAFF
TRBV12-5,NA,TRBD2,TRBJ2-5,TGTGCTAGTGGTTTGGTATACGGTGGGACTAGCGGAAAAGAGACCCAGTACTTC,CASGLVYGGTSGKETQYF
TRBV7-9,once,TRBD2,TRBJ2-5,TGTGCCAGCAGCTTTTGGAGCGGGGGGGAAAAAGAGACCCAGTACTTC,CASSFWSGGEKETQYF
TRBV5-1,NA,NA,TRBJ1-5,TGCGCCAGCACTGAGATGAATCAGCCCCAGCATTTT,CASTEMNQPQHF
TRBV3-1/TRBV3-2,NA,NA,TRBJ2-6,TGTGCCAGCAGCTCCCGAGGGAAATCTGGGGCCAACGTCCTGACTTTC,CASSSRGKSGANVLTF
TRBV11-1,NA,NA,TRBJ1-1,TGTGCCAGCAGCTTAGTAGCGGACACTGAAGCTTTCTTT,CASSLVADTEAFF
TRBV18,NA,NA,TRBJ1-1,TGTGCCAGCTCACCACCGGTGACAGAAAAAGAAGCTTTCTTT,CASSPPVTEKEAFF
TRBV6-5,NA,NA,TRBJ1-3,TGTGCCAGCAGTTCCGACTCCAACACCATATATTTT,CASSSDSNTIYF
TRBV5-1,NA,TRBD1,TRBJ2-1,TGCGCCAGCAGCTTAGGACAGGGCCCCTACAATGAGCAGTTCTTC,CASSLGQGPYNEQFF
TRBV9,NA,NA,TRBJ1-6,TGTGCCAGCAGCCCGTACAGGGTGGTTGGCAATTCACCCCTCCACTTT,CASSPYRVVGNSPLHF
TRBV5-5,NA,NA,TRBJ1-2,TGTGCCAGCAGCTCAGGCTTAGACTATGGCTACACCTTC,CASSSGLDYGYTF
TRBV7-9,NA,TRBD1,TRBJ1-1,TGTGCCAGCAGCGACGTACAGGGGGTCGGTGAAGCTTTCTTT,CASSDVQGVGEAFF